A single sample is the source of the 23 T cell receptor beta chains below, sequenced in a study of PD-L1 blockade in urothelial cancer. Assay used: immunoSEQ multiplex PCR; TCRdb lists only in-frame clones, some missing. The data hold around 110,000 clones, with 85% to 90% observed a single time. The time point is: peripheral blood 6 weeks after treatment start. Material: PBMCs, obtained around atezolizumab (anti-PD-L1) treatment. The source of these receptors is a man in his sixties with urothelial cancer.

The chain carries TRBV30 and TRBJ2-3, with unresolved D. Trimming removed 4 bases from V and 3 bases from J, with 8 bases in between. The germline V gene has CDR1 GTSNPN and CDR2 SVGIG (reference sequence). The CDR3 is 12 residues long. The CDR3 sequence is CAWNPTTDTQYF. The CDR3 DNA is TGTGCCTGGAACCCGACAACAGATACGCAGTATTTT.

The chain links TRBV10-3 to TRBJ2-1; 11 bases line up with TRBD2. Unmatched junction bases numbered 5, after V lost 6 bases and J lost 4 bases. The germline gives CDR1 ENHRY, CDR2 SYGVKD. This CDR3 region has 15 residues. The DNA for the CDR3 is TGTGCCATCAGCCCTACTAGCGGGGGTTACAATGAGCAGTTCTTC. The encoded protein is CAISPTSGGYNEQFF.

Written as DNA, the CDR3 is TGCGCCAGCAGCCAAGACAGGACAGGAATCTCCTACGAGCAGTACTTC. It codes for CASSQDRTGISYEQYF. This sequence joins TRBV4-1 and TRBJ2-7; 7 positions agree with TRBD1. The CDR3 is 16 residues long. Germline V gene lookup returns CDR1 MGHRA and CDR2 YSYEKL. The trim removed 0 bases at V and 0 bases at J, leaving 5 bases unmatched.

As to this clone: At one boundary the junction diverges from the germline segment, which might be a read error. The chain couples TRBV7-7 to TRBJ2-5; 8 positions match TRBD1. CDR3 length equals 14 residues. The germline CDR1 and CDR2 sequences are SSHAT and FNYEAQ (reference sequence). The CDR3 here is CASSAGTGGETQYF. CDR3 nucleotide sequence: TGTGCTAGCAGCGCCGGGACAGGCGGGGAGACCCAGTACTTC.

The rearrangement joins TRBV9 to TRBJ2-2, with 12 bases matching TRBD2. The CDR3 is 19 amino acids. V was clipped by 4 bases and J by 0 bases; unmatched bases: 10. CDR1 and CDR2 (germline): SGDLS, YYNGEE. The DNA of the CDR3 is TGTGCCAGCAGCTCCGGGGGACTAGCGGGCCTAACGAACACCGGGGAGCTGTTTTTT. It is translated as CASSSGGLAGLTNTGELFF.

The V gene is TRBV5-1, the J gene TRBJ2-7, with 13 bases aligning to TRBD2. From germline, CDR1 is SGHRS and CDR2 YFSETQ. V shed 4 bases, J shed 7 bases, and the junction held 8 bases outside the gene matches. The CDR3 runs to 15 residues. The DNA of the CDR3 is TGCGCCAGCAGCCGGACTAGCGGGAGAGGGCTTGAGCAGTACTTC. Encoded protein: CASSRTSGRGLEQYF.

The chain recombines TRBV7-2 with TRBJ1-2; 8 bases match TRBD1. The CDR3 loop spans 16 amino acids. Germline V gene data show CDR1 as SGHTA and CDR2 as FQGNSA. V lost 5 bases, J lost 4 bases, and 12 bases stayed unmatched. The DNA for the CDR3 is TGTGCCAGCAGCAGGGAGCCGGGACAGGCCCTCTATGGCTACACCTTC. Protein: CASSREPGQALYGYTF. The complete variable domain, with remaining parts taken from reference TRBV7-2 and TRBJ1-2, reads GAGVSQSPSNKVTEKGKDVELRCDPISGHTALYWYRQSLGQGLEFLIYFQGNSAPDKSGLPSDRFSAERTGGSVSTLTIQRTQQEDSAVYLCASSREPGQALYGYTFGSGTRLTVV.

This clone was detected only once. The CDR3 region is CSVEDLAGHYGYTF. In DNA, the CDR3 is TGCAGCGTTGAAGATCTGGCAGGCCACTATGGCTACACCTTC. The V and J genes are TRBV29-1 and TRBJ1-2; D not certain. This CDR3 has 14 residues. V lost 0 bases to trimming and J lost 3 bases, with 11 bases between them. Germline V gene data show CDR1 as SQVTM and CDR2 as ANQGSEA.

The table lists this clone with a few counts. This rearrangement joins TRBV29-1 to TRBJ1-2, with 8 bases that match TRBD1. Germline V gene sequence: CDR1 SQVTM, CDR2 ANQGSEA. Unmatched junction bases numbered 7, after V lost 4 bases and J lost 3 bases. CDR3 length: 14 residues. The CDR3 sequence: CSVAQGAGDYGYTF. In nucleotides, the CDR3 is TGCAGCGTTGCCCAGGGGGCGGGGGACTATGGCTACACCTTC.

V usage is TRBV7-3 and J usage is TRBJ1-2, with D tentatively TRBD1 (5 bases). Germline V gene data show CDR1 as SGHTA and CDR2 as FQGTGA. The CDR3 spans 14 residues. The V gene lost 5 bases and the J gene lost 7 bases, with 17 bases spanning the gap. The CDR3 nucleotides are TGTGCCAGCAGCACCGACAGCCTTGGCGGTGGCTACACCTTC. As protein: CASSTDSLGGGYTF.

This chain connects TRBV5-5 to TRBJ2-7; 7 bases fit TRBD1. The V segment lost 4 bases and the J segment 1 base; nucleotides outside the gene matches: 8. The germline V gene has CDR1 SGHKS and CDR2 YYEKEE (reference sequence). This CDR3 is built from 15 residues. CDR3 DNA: TGTGCCAGCAGCATTCCGGGACAGACTTCCTACGAGCAGTACTTC. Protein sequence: CASSIPGQTSYEQYF.

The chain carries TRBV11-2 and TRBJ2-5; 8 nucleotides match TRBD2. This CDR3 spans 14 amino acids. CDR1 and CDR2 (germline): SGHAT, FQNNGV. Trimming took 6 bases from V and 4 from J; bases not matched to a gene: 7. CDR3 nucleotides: TGTGCCAGCAGAACAGGGACTAGTTCAGAGACCCAGTACTTC. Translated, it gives CASRTGTSSETQYF.

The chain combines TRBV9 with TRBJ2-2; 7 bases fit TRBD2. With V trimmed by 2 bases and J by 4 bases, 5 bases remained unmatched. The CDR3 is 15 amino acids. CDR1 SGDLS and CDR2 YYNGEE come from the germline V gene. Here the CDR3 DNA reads TGTGCCAGCAGCGTGGGCGGGAGCGGCACCGGGGAGCTGTTTTTT. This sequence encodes CASSVGGSGTGELFF.

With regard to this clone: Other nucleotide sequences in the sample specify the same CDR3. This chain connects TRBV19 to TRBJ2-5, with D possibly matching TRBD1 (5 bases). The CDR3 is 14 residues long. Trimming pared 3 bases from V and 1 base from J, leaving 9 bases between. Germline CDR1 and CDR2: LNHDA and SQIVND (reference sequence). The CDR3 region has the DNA TGTGCCAGTAGTATCGGGCAGGGCCAAGAGACCCAGTACTTC. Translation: CASSIGQGQETQYF.

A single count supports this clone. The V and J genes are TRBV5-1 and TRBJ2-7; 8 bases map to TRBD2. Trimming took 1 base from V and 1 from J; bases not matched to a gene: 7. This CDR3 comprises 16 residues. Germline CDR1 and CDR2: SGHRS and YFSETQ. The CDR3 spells CASSLFALAESYEQYF. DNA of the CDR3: TGCGCCAGCAGCTTGTTCGCACTAGCGGAGTCCTACGAGCAGTACTTC.

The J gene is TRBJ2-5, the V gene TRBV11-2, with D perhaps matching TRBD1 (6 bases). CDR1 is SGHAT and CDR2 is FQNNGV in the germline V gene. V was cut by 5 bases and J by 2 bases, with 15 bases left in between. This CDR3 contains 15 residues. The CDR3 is CASSPQAGAQETQYF. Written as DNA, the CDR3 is TGTGCCAGCAGCCCCCAGGCAGGGGCGCAAGAGACCCAGTACTTC.

CDR3 nucleotide sequence: TGTGCCAGCAGCTTAGGTCCAGGACAGGGAATGGGAGAGCAGTACTTC. Residues: CASSLGPGQGMGEQYF. V gene TRBV11-3 combines with J gene TRBJ2-7; 8 positions agree with TRBD1. The CDR3 spans 16 residues. Germline V gives CDR1 SGHNT, CDR2 YENEEA. The J segment lost 7 bases and the V segment lost 1 base, leaving 12 bases of the junction unmatched.

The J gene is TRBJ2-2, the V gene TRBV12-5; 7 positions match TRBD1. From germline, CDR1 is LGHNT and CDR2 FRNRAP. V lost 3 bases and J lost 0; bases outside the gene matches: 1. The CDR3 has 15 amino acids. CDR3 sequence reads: CASGLGQANTGELFF. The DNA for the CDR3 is TGTGCTAGTGGTTTAGGACAGGCGAACACCGGGGAGCTGTTTTTT.

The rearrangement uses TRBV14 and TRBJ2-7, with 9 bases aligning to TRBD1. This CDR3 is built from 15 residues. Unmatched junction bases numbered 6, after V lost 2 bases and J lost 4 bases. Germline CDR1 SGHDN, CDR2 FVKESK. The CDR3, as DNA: TGTGCCAGCAGCCAACCTCACAGGGGGCTTTACGAGCAGTACTTC. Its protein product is CASSQPHRGLYEQYF.

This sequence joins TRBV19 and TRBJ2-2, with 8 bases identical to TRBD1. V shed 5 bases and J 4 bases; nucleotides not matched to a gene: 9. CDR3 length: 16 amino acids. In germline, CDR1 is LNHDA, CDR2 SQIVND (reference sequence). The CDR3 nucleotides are TGTGCCAGTAGTGTGAACAGGGGGTGGGGCACCGGGGAGCTGTTTTTT. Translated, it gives CASSVNRGWGTGELFF.

The CDR3 DNA reads as TGTGCCAGCAGCTTGGTTATGGGCGACGAGCAGTACTTC. This codes for CASSLVMGDEQYF. This chain joins TRBV5-5 and TRBJ2-7; the D is unclear. The CDR3 totals 13 residues. Trimming pared 0 bases from V and 5 bases from J, leaving 9 bases between. Germline V gene data show CDR1 as SGHKS and CDR2 as YYEKEE (reference sequence).

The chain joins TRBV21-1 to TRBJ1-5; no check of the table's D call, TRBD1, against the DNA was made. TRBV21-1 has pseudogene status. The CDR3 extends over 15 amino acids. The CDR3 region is CASSKEGALDQPQHF. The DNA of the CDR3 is TGTGCCAGCAGCAAAGAGGGGGCATTGGATCAGCCCCAGCATTTT.

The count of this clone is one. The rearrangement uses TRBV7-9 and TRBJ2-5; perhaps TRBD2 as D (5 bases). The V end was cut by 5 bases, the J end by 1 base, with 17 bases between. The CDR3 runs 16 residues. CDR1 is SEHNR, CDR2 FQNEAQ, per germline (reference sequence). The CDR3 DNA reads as TGTGCCAGCAGCGTTAGAACTAGTCCCTTCCAAGAGACCCAGTACTTC. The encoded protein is CASSVRTSPFQETQYF.